The sequence of this T cell receptor (beta chain) was determined in a study of blood T cells in healthy people across ages. The germline V gene has CDR1 DFQATT and CDR2 SNEGSKA (reference sequence). V lost 5 bases and J lost 3, with 16 bases in between. The CDR3 spans 15 residues. Overall study findings and caveats: The study lacked donor CMV status, which possibly confounded expanded clonotype changes.

In the case of this clonotype: What it recognizes is unknown.

The second PCR ran about 6 to 11 cycles with a sample-barcoded 5' primer and J-beta primers. MiXCR, applied by TCRdb to the 5' RACE reads, yields one record per CDR3 protein. The sample includes around 800,000 distinct CDR3 sequences, about 26% of them seen just once. The sample was also reused in another study, on T cells of mothers and their children.

The sample consisted of blood. This clonotype originated in a boy aged 10-17 years in good health. The J gene is TRBJ2-2, the V gene TRBV20-1; D is perhaps TRBD1 (6 bases). CDR3 sequence (DNA): TGCAGTGCTGAAAACAGGGATTTCTACACCGGGGAGCTGTTTTTT. Protein: CSAENRDFYTGELFF.